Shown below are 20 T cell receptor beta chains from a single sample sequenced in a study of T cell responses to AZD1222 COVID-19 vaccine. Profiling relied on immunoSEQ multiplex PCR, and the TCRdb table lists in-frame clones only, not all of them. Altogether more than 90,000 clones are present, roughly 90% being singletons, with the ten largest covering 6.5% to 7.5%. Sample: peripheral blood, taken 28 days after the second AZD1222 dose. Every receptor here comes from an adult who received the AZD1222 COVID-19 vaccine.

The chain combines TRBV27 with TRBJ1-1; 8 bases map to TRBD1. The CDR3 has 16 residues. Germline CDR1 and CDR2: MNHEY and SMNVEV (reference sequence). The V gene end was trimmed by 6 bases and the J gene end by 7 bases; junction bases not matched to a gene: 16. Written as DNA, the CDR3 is TGTGCCAGCAGCCGCCTGGGGACAGGCTTTAAAAATGAAGCTTTCTTT. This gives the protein CASSRLGTGFKNEAFF.

The CDR3 protein is CASSWQLYGYTF. The CDR3, as DNA: TGTGCCAGCAGTTGGCAGCTTTATGGCTACACCTTC. This chain connects TRBV28 to TRBJ1-2; D call uncertain. V dropped 4 bases and J dropped 5 bases, with 8 bases sitting between them. Germline V lookup: CDR1 MDHEN, CDR2 SYDVKM. The CDR3 is made up of 12 amino acids.

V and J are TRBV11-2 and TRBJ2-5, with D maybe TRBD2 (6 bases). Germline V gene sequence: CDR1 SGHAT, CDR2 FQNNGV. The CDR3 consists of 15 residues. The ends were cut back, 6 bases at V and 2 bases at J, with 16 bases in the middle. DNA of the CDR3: TGTGCCAGCAGTTATACAGGTGGGGGGCAAGAGACCCAGTACTTC. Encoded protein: CASSYTGGGQETQYF.

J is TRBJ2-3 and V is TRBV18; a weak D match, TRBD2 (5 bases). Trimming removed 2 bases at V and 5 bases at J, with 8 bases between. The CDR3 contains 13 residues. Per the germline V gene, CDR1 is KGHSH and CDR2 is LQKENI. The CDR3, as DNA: TGTGCCAGCTCACCAGCGGGTTTAGATACGCAGTATTTT. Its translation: CASSPAGLDTQYF.

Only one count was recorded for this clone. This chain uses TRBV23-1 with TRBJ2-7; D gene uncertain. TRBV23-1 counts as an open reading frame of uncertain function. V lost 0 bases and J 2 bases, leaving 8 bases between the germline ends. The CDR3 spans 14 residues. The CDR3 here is CASSQSKAAYEQYF. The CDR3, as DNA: TGCGCCAGCAGTCAATCGAAAGCAGCCTACGAGCAGTACTTC.

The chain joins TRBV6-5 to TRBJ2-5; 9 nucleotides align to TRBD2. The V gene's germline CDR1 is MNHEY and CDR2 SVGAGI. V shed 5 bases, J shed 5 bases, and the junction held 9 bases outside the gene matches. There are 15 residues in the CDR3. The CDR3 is CASSPRALAGETQYF. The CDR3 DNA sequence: TGTGCCAGCAGTCCGCGTGCGCTAGCGGGGGAGACCCAGTACTTC.

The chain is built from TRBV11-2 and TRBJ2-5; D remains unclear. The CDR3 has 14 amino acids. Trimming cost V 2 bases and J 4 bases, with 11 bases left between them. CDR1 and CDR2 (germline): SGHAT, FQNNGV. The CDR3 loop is CASSLSSTRETQYF. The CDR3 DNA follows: TGTGCCAGCAGCTTATCGTCTACCCGAGAGACCCAGTACTTC.

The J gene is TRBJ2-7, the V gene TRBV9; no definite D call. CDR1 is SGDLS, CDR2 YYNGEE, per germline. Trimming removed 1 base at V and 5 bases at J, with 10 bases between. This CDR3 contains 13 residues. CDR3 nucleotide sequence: TGTGCCAGCAGCGTAACCACCACTAACGAGCAGTACTTC. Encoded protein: CASSVTTTNEQYF.

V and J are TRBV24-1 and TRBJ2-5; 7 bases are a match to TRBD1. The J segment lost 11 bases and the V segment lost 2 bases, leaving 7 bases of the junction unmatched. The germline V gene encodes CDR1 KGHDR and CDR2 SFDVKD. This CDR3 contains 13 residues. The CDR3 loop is CATSDSRQGPQYF. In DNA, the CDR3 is TGTGCCACCAGTGATTCTCGACAGGGTCCGCAGTACTTC.

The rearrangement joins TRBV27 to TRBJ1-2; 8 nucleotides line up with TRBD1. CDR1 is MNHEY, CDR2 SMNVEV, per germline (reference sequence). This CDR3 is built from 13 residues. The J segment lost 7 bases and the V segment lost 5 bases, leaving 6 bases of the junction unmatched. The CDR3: CASSVTGGVGYTF. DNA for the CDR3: TGTGCCAGCAGTGTAACAGGGGGTGTTGGCTACACCTTC.

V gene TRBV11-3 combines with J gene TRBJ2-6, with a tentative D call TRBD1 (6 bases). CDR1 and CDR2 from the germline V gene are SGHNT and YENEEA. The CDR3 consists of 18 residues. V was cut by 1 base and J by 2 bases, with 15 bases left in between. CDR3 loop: CASSLGGPQGTGANVLTF. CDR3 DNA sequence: TGTGCCAGCAGCTTAGGGGGACCCCAGGGGACTGGGGCCAACGTCCTGACTTTC.

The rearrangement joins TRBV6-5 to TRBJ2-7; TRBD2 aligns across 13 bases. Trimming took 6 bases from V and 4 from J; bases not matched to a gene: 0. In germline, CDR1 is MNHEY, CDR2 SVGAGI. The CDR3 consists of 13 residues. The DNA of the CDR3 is TGTGCCAGCAGACTAGCGGGGGGGTACGAGCAGTACTTC. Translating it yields CASRLAGGYEQYF.

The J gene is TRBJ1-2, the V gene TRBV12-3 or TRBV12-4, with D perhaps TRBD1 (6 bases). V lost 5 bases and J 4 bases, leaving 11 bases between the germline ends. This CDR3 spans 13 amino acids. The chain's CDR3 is CASSPQGGYGYTF. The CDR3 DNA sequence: TGTGCCAGCAGTCCGCAAGGGGGCTATGGCTACACCTTC.

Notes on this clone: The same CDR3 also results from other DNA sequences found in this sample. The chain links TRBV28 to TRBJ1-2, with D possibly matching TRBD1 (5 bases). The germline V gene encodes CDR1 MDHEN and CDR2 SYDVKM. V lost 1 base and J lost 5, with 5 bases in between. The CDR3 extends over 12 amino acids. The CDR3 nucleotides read TGTGCCAGCAGTTTATCAGGGTATGGCTACACCTTC. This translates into CASSLSGYGYTF.

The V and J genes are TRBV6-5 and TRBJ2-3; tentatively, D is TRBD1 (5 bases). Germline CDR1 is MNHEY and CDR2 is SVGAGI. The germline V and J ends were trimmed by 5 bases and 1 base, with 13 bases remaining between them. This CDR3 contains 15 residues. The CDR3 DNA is TGTGCCAGCAGTCGAGCAGGGTTTGGCACAGATACGCAGTATTTT. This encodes CASSRAGFGTDTQYF.

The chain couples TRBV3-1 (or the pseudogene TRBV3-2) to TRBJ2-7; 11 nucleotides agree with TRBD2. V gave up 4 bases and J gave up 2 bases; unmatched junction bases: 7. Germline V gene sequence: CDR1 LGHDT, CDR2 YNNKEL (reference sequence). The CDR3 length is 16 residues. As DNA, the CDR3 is TGTGCCAGCAGCCGCCAAGGGACTAGCGGCCCCTACGAGCAGTACTTC. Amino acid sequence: CASSRQGTSGPYEQYF.

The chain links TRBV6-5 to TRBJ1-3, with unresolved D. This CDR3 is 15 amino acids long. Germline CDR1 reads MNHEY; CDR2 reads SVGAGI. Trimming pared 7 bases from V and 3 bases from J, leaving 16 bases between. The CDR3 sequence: CASKRSKSGGNTIYF. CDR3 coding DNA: TGTGCCAGCAAAAGGTCCAAATCGGGTGGAAACACCATATATTTT.

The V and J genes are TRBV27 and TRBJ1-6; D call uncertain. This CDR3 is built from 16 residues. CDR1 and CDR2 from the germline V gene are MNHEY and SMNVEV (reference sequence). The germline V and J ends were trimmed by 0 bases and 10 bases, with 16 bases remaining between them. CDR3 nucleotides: TGTGCCAGCAGTTTATCAGGGCAATCCTGGATCTCACCCCTCCACTTT. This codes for CASSLSGQSWISPLHF.

CDR3 amino acids: CASSPGQMATDTQYF. Here the CDR3 DNA reads TGTGCCAGCTCACCTGGCCAGATGGCCACAGATACGCAGTATTTT. The V and J genes are TRBV18 and TRBJ2-3; D is uncertain. CDR1 is KGHSH, CDR2 LQKENI, per germline. This CDR3 region has 15 residues. Trimming took 3 bases from V and 2 from J, leaving 12 bases between them.

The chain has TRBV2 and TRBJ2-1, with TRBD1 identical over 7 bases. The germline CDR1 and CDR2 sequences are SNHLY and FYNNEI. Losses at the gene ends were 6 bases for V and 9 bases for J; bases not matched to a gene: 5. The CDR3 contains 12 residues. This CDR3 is CASRRDSGEQFF. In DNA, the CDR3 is TGTGCCAGCAGGAGGGACAGCGGTGAGCAGTTCTTC.